A selection of T cell receptor beta chains follows, all from one sample in a study of regulatory dendritic cells for organ transplantation. Assay used: immunoSEQ multiplex PCR; TCRdb lists only in-frame clones, some missing. The sample comprises 20,000 or so clones, roughly 87% of which are singletons, and 0.2% to 0.3% rests with the top ten. Their cognate antigens are unknown. Sequencing was carried out using naive CD4+ T cells from blood cultured with dendritic cells. These receptors originate from a human donor in good health. Each CDR3 is given with its conserved first and last residue. A D gene is named only where the DNA matches it firmly. Size values are once, few and many counts, or a class for expanded clones, and some rows have none.

clone size	D gene	V gene	J gene	CDR3 DNA	CDR3 protein
.	.	TRBV4-1	TRBJ2-3	TGCGCCAGCAGCCAAGTCCCGTCAGGTATGCAGTATTTT	CASSQVPSGMQYF
.	TRBD1	TRBV27	TRBJ2-7	TGTGCCCCAGCCCCCGACAGGGGAATGTCCTACGAGCAGTACTTC	CAPAPDRGMSYEQYF
.	.	TRBV6-4	TRBJ1-1	TGTGCCAGCAGTGGTAACAGTAACACTGAAGCTTTCTTT	CASSGNSNTEAFF
once	.	TRBV5-5	TRBJ2-7	TGTGCCAGCAGCTACCTCGAGGGAAACCCCTACGAGCAGTACTTC	CASSYLEGNPYEQYF
once	TRBD1	TRBV7-6	TRBJ2-7	TGTGCCAGCAGACAACCGGGACAGGGGGACGAGCAGTACTTC	CASRQPGQGDEQYF
.	.	TRBV28	TRBJ2-4	TGTGCCTTGCTCCGGGGCCTAGCCAAAAACATTCAGTACTTC	CALLRGLAKNIQYF
.	TRBD2	TRBV5-1	TRBJ2-7	TGCGCCAGCAGCTTGCCTAGCGGGAGTAGAGGGGAGCAGTACTTC	CASSLPSGSRGEQYF
once	TRBD1	TRBV2	TRBJ2-5	TGTGCCAGCTCGTGGACAGGGTTGTCGGAGACCCAGTACTTC	CASSWTGLSETQYF
.	.	TRBV6-5	TRBJ2-1	TGTGCCAGCAGGAAATTAGGGGAGACCCGTGAGCAGTTCTTC	CASRKLGETREQFF
.	.	TRBV4-3	TRBJ1-1	TGCGCCAGCAGCCAAGTTTTGGAGTACACTGAAGCTTTCTTT	CASSQVLEYTEAFF
.	TRBD2	TRBV10-2	TRBJ2-1	TGCGCCAGCAGGGAAAGTACCCGGACTAGCGGGAGGTACAATGAGCAGTTCTTC	CASRESTRTSGRYNEQFF
.	TRBD2	TRBV4-3	TRBJ2-1	TGCGCCAGCAGCCAAGTGGTTAGGCGGTATAGCGGGCCCTCAGAGCAGTTCTTC	CASSQVVRRYSGPSEQFF
.	TRBD1	TRBV18	TRBJ1-1	TGTGCCAGCTCCCCCTCCCCAGGACAGGGTCTAACTTTCTTT	CASSPSPGQGLTFF
.	.	TRBV28	TRBJ1-5	TGTGCCAGCAGTCCCAGAAACACGGGGCCCCAGCATTTT	CASSPRNTGPQHF
.	.	TRBV7-3	TRBJ2-2	TGTGCCAGCAGCAAGGACAGAACCACCGGGGAGCTGTTTTTT	CASSKDRTTGELFF
.	TRBD1	TRBV11-3	TRBJ2-4	TGTGCCAGCAGCTTGACAGGGGCCGGCGGGAACAAAAACATTCAGTACTTC	CASSLTGAGGNKNIQYF
.	.	TRBV7-8	TRBJ2-7	TGTGCCAGCAGCTTTCAGGGGTACGAGCAGTACTTC	CASSFQGYEQYF
.	.	TRBV28	TRBJ2-7	TGTGCCATCTCGGGAGCCGTAATCTACGAGCAGTACTTC	CAISGAVIYEQYF
.	.	TRBV19	TRBJ1-2	TGTGCCAGTGCCCCCGACAGGCTACATGGCTACACCTTC	CASAPDRLHGYTF
.	.	TRBV7-2	TRBJ2-1	TGTGCCAGCAGCTTAGACAGGTGGCCTGAGCAGTTCTTC	CASSLDRWPEQFF
.	TRBD1	TRBV11-3	TRBJ1-1	TGTGCCAGCAGCTTAGATCACCGACGACAGGGGGCCCAACCCACTGAAGCTTTCTTT	CASSLDHRRQGAQPTEAFF
.	.	TRBV21-1	TRBJ2-7	TGTGCCAGCAGCGCCCCAAGACGACTAGATAACGAGCAGTACTTC	CASSAPRRLDNEQYF
.	.	TRBV6-5	TRBJ2-5	TGTGCCAGCACCCCTCAACCTGGACAAATTGAGACCCAGTACTTC	CASTPQPGQIETQYF
few	.	TRBV27	TRBJ1-2	TGTGCCAGCAGTAAACAGGGACGCTATGGCTACACCTTC	CASSKQGRYGYTF
.	.	TRBV7-9	TRBJ1-4	TGTGCCAGCAGCTTAGGGGAGAGGTGGCGCCGGGATGAAAAACTGTTTTTT	CASSLGERWRRDEKLFF
once	.	TRBV5-4	TRBJ2-7	TGTGCCAGCAGCTTGGCCGGGCAGTTCTACGAGCAGTACTTC	CASSLAGQFYEQYF
.	TRBD2	TRBV5-1	TRBJ2-3	TGCGCCAGCAGCCCACCCTTGGGACTAGCGGCGTCCACAGATACGCAGTATTTT	CASSPPLGLAASTDTQYF
.	.	TRBV7-8	TRBJ1-3	TGTGCCAGCAGCTTAGGACAGGTCTCTGGAAACACCATATATTTT	CASSLGQVSGNTIYF
.	TRBD1	TRBV28	TRBJ2-4	TGTGCCAGCAGCTGGGGACAGATTCTAGCCAAAAACATTCAGTACTTC	CASSWGQILAKNIQYF